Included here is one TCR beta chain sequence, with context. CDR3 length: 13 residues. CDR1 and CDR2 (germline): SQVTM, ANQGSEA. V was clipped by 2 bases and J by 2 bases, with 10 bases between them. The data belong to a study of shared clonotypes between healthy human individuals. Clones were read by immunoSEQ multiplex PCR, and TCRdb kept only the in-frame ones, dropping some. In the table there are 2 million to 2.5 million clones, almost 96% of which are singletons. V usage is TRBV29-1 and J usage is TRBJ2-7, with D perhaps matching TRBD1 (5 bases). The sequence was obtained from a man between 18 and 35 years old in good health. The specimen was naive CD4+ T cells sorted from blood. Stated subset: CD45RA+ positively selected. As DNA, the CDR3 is TGCAGCGTTGAATCGGACACACCCTACGAGCAGTACTTC. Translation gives CSVESDTPYEQYF.